This paragraph covers one T cell receptor (beta chain) sequence. Its matching antigen is unknown. A much larger clone differs by one base, so this may be a read error. The sample originates from a study of human T cells and chemical hapten exposure. Whole-study context: Application of 0.01% DPC to the upper back was done by patch test, with a reading at 6 days.

TCRdb re-derived calls from the RACE reads in MiXCR, one entry per CDR3 protein. Here the sample spans a few hundred thousand distinct CDR3 sequences, approximately 5% being singletons. Broader study findings: Alopecia affected the donors, so their immune response may differ from healthy people's.

Per germline, CDR1 LGHDT and CDR2 YNNKEL (reference sequence). The CDR3 contains 12 residues. Time point meaning: patch test 1, 2 weeks after DPC sensitization. Treatment in this sample: therapeutic diphenylcyclopropenone sensitization with weekly scalp DPC. Ahead of applying each patch test, blood was sampled. Whole blood, unfractionated, served as the material for total RNA extraction. This chain connects TRBV3-1 to TRBJ1-1; TRBD1 might be the D (6 bases). The sequences come from whole blood, collected in connection with sensitization to the hapten diphenylcyclopropenone (DPC). This clonotype was obtained from a woman between 45 and 60 years old with alopecia areata. Some clones in this sample may be carry-over from other donors' samples. In nucleotides, the CDR3 is TGTGCCAGCATTGGACAGAACTCTGAAGCTTTCTTT. Its translation: CASIGQNSEAFF. Looking up the rest from reference TRBV3-1 and TRBJ1-1 gives the full variable domain: DTAVSQTPKYLVTQMGNDKSIKCEQNLGHDTMYWYKQDSKKFLKIMFSYNNKELIINETVPNRFSPKSPDKAHLNLHINSLELGDSAVYFCASIGQNSEAFFGQGTRLTVV.